Each of the 28 T cell receptor beta chains below was sequenced from the same sample in a study of blood T cell repertoires in COVID-19. Data came from immunoSEQ multiplex PCR; TCRdb stores just in-frame clones and leaves some out. The data show roughly 250,000 clones, about four fifths seen once. Input material: peripheral blood. The receptors shown here come from a woman of 80 years or more with acute or convalescent COVID-19.

This clone was seen more than once but under ten times. This chain joins TRBV28 and TRBJ2-1, with 8 bases fitting TRBD1. There are 12 residues in the CDR3. After removal of 6 bases from V and 6 bases from J, the junction contained 1 base not matched to a gene. Germline-derived CDR1 and CDR2 are MDHEN and SYDVKM. In DNA form, the CDR3 reads TGTGCCAGCAGCACAGGGGGCAATGAGCAGTTCTTC. Its translation: CASSTGGNEQFF. Full variable domain (outside the CDR3, taken from reference TRBV28 and TRBJ2-1): DVKVTQSSRYLVKRTGEKVFLECVQDMDHENMFWYRQDPGLGLRLIYFSYDVKMKEKGDIPEGYSVSREKKERFSLILESASTNQTSMYLCASSTGGNEQFFGPGTRLTVL.

The chain carries TRBV15 and TRBJ1-2, with TRBD1 matching over 12 bases. This CDR3 region has 14 residues. Germline V gene lookup returns CDR1 LNHNV and CDR2 YYDKDF (reference sequence). Losses at the gene ends were 3 bases for V and 7 bases for J; bases not matched to a gene: 3. The CDR3 sequence: CATSRGQGAGGYTF. CDR3 nucleotide sequence: TGTGCCACCAGCAGGGGACAGGGGGCGGGTGGCTACACCTTC.

CDR3 DNA: TGTGCCAGCAGTGGCCACAGCTTCAATGAGCAGTTCTTC. Translation: CASSGHSFNEQFF. The V call is TRBV28, the J call TRBJ2-1, with no clear D. CDR3 size: 13 residues. Germline assignment: CDR1 MDHEN and CDR2 SYDVKM. V shed 5 bases and J shed 6 bases, with 11 bases lying between them.

The V gene is TRBV6-5, the J gene TRBJ2-7, with a weak D call TRBD1 (5 bases). The CDR3 spans 12 residues. Germline CDR1 MNHEY, CDR2 SVGAGI. With 7 bases removed from V and 4 bases from J, the gap between germline ends came to 11 bases. CDR3 region: CASNGHSYEQYF. The CDR3 coding sequence is TGTGCCAGCAACGGACATTCATACGAGCAGTACTTC.

V usage is TRBV5-1 and J usage is TRBJ2-2, with 12 bases fitting TRBD2. This CDR3 contains 18 residues. The ends lost 2 bases at V and 8 bases at J; junction bases unmatched: 13. Germline loops: CDR1 SGHRS, CDR2 YFSETQ. CDR3 bases: TGCGCCAGCAGCTTTAAACTAGCGGGGGGCCGAGGTGGAGGGGAGCTGTTTTTT. It codes for CASSFKLAGGRGGGELFF.

On this clone: The same CDR3 arises from other DNA sequences in this sample as well. V usage is TRBV5-1 and J usage is TRBJ2-5; possible D gene TRBD1, 6 bases. V was trimmed by 0 bases and J by 5 bases, leaving 11 bases between them. The germline gives CDR1 SGHRS, CDR2 YFSETQ. The CDR3 contains 14 residues. Here the CDR3 reads CASSLGGLGETQYF. CDR3 nucleotides: TGCGCCAGCAGCTTGGGGGGGCTAGGGGAGACCCAGTACTTC.

This rearrangement joins TRBV7-2 to TRBJ2-5; D unresolved. V lost 5 bases, J lost 1 base, and 14 bases lay in between. The CDR3 is made up of 15 amino acids. Per the germline V gene, CDR1 is SGHTA and CDR2 is FQGNSA. The chain's CDR3 is CASSPRSRRQETQYF. Here the CDR3 DNA reads TGTGCCAGCAGCCCCCGCTCGCGCCGCCAAGAGACCCAGTACTTC.

This clone was seen a single time. The chain carries TRBV14 and TRBJ1-5; TRBD1 matches at 7 bases. This CDR3 has 13 amino acids. Germline trimming cut 0 bases from V and 7 bases from J; bases unmatched to any gene: 0. Germline V CDR1 and CDR2: SGHDN, FVKESK. CDR3 in amino acids: CASSQDRGQPQHF. The CDR3 region has the DNA TGTGCCAGCAGCCAAGACAGGGGGCAGCCCCAGCATTTT.

This clone was picked up one time. V gene TRBV28 combines with J gene TRBJ2-7; D might be TRBD2 (7 bases). CDR3 size: 14 residues. V gave up 2 bases and J gave up 3 bases, with 11 bases separating them. Germline lookup yields CDR1 MDHEN and CDR2 SYDVKM. Here the CDR3 DNA reads TGTGCCAGCAGTTTAGGGCGGGGGCACTACGAGCAGTACTTC. Residues: CASSLGRGHYEQYF.

The chain joins TRBV19 to TRBJ1-5; maybe TRBD1 (5 bases). Germline CDR1 is LNHDA and CDR2 is SQIVND (reference sequence). The CDR3 totals 18 residues. V dropped 6 bases and J dropped 4 bases, with 25 bases sitting between them. The CDR3 DNA is TGTGCCAGTAGCCGGGCAGGGTCGGTGGGCAATAGAAATCAGCCCCAGCATTTT. This translates into CASSRAGSVGNRNQPQHF.

This clone was counted a single time. The rearrangement uses TRBV3-1 (or the pseudogene TRBV3-2) and TRBJ2-2, with TRBD2 identical over 13 bases. Germline assignment: CDR1 LGHDT and CDR2 YNNKEL (reference sequence). The CDR3 spans 17 residues. The junction had 5 bases not matched to a gene; V was cut back by 0 bases and J by 7 bases. CDR3 nucleotide sequence: TGTGCCAGCAGCCAAGATTGGACTAGCGGGGGCCGCGGGGAGCTGTTTTTT. It encodes CASSQDWTSGGRGELFF.

This chain uses TRBV7-2 with TRBJ2-1; 10 bases match TRBD2. The CDR3 covers 14 residues. Trimming cost V 6 bases and J 8 bases; bases outside gene matches: 7. Germline V gives CDR1 SGHTA, CDR2 FQGNSA. DNA of the CDR3: TGTGCCAGCAGGTGGGCTAGCGGGGGCGATGAGCAGTTCTTC. Protein sequence: CASRWASGGDEQFF.

The rearrangement links TRBV28 to TRBJ1-6; tentative D call: TRBD1 (5 bases). Looked up from germline, CDR1 is MDHEN and CDR2 is SYDVKM. Trimming removed 3 bases at V and 7 bases at J, with 19 bases between. The CDR3 runs to 17 residues. The CDR3 loop is CASSFAARGSLNSPLHF. CDR3 DNA: TGTGCCAGCAGTTTCGCGGCAAGGGGTTCCCTCAATTCACCCCTCCACTTT.

This chain links TRBV27 with TRBJ2-6, with a weak D call TRBD2 (7 bases). This CDR3 region has 12 residues. V was trimmed by 5 bases and J by 17 bases, leaving 16 bases between them. CDR1 and CDR2 (germline): MNHEY, SMNVEV (reference sequence). CDR3 loop: CASSPRGGSVTF. The CDR3 DNA is TGTGCCAGCAGTCCGAGGGGGGGGAGTGTGACTTTC.

In DNA form, the CDR3 reads TGTGCCAGCAGCCAGGGGGGGGGCAGGGGGAACACCGGGGAGCTGTTTTTT. It codes for CASSQGGGRGNTGELFF. This rearrangement joins TRBV4-2 to TRBJ2-2; tentative D call: TRBD2 (7 bases). The CDR3 length is 17 residues. Trimming left V 3 bases short and J 1 base short, with 15 bases between. Germline CDR1 LGHNA, CDR2 YNFKEQ.

This clone was picked up one time. The CDR3 is CSASHDREAFF. The CDR3 DNA sequence: TGCAGTGCTAGTCATGACAGGGAAGCTTTCTTT. This chain links TRBV20-1 with TRBJ1-1, with a possible D match to TRBD1 (6 bases). The V end lost 3 bases, the J end lost 8 bases, and 10 bases lay between the germline ends. Germline CDR1 reads DFQATT; CDR2 reads SNEGSKA (reference sequence). The CDR3 runs 11 residues.

This clone appeared a few times. This chain uses TRBV28 with TRBJ2-7; 8 bases map to TRBD2. CDR1 is MDHEN, CDR2 SYDVKM, per germline. The CDR3 runs 13 residues. V shed 9 bases, J shed 3 bases, and the junction held 7 bases outside the gene matches. The CDR3 coding sequence is TGTGCCAGTTTACTCAGCGGGAGCTACGAGCAGTACTTC. This gives the protein CASLLSGSYEQYF.

The CDR3 sequence is CSGLGEGGYTF. In DNA form, the CDR3 reads TGCAGCGGACTTGGGGAGGGAGGCTACACCTTC. J is TRBJ1-2 and V is TRBV29-1; D is uncertain. The V end was cut by 7 bases, the J end by 8 bases, with 14 bases between. CDR3 length equals 11 residues. Germline values: CDR1 SQVTM, CDR2 ANQGSEA.

J is TRBJ2-7 and V is TRBV2; TRBD2 matches 8 bases. In germline, CDR1 is SNHLY, CDR2 FYNNEI. CDR3 length: 14 residues. For the CDR3, the DNA is TGTGCAGCTCAGCGGGGGACACCACCTTACGAGCAGTACTTC. This translates into CAAQRGTPPYEQYF.

The chain joins TRBV18 to TRBJ2-2, with a possible D match to TRBD2 (7 bases). There are 17 residues in the CDR3. The germline V gene has CDR1 KGHSH and CDR2 LQKENI. The V end lost 3 bases, the J end lost 0 bases, and 14 bases lay between the germline ends. CDR3 DNA sequence: TGTGCCAGCTCACCGTTTGCGGGGGCTACGAACACCGGGGAGCTGTTTTTT. Residues: CASSPFAGATNTGELFF.

The V call is TRBV24-1, the J call TRBJ2-3; TRBD2 matches at 8 bases. CDR1 and CDR2 from the germline V gene are KGHDR and SFDVKD. After removal of 3 bases from V and 4 bases from J, the junction contained 5 bases not matched to a gene. The CDR3 sequence is 15 residues long. CDR3 in DNA: TGTGCCACCAGTGATACTGGCGGGGGGCCAGATACGCAGTATTTT. Protein: CATSDTGGGPDTQYF.

The chain links TRBV5-1 to TRBJ2-2; the D gene is possibly TRBD1 (6 bases). V lost 0 bases to trimming and J lost 7 bases, with 16 bases between them. The germline V gene encodes CDR1 SGHRS and CDR2 YFSETQ. CDR3 length: 16 amino acids. As DNA, the CDR3 is TGCGCCAGCAGCTTGGCCTGGCAGGGGAAGGGCGGGGAGCTGTTTTTT. This gives the protein CASSLAWQGKGGELFF.

The V gene is TRBV18, the J gene TRBJ2-5; a weak D match, TRBD1 (6 bases). Looked up from germline, CDR1 is KGHSH and CDR2 is LQKENI. Trimming cost V 4 bases and J 4 bases, with 19 bases left between them. CDR3 length: 16 amino acids. The DNA of the CDR3 is TGTGCCAGCTCACGTACCGACGCAGGGGCAGGAGAGACCCAGTACTTC. Translating gives CASSRTDAGAGETQYF.

This chain joins TRBV5-1 and TRBJ2-5; D is unresolved. The V end lost 0 bases, the J end lost 4 bases, and 7 bases lay between the germline ends. Looked up from germline, CDR1 is SGHRS and CDR2 is YFSETQ. The CDR3 runs to 13 residues. The CDR3 protein is CASSLGGPETQYF. The CDR3 DNA is TGCGCCAGCAGCTTGGGAGGCCCAGAGACCCAGTACTTC. Filled out from reference TRBV5-1 and TRBJ2-5, the complete variable domain reads KAGVTQTPRYLIKTRGQQVTLSCSPISGHRSVSWYQQTPGQGLQFLFEYFSETQRNKGNFPGRFSGRQFSNSRSEMNVSTLELGDSALYLCASSLGGPETQYFGPGTRLLVL.

The chain recombines TRBV28 with TRBJ2-3; 9 bases are shared with TRBD2. The germline gives CDR1 MDHEN, CDR2 SYDVKM. V gave up 6 bases and J gave up 3 bases; unmatched junction bases: 4. This CDR3 has 14 residues. CDR3 residues: CASRGLAKTDTQYF. The CDR3 DNA sequence: TGTGCCAGCAGGGGACTAGCAAAGACAGATACGCAGTATTTT.

The rearrangement links TRBV5-1 to TRBJ2-1, with 8 bases aligning to TRBD1. The CDR3 spans 15 residues. The ends lost 3 bases at V and 7 bases at J; junction bases unmatched: 9. CDR1 SGHRS and CDR2 YFSETQ come from the germline V gene. The CDR3 bases are TGCGCCAGCAGCTCTGGACAGGGACTCCAGAATGAGCAGTTCTTC. This sequence encodes CASSSGQGLQNEQFF.

The chain's CDR3 is CASSPAVLAREGEQFF. The CDR3 DNA reads TGTGCCAGCAGCCCCGCCGTGTTAGCGAGGGAGGGGGAGCAGTTCTTC. The chain links TRBV5-4 to TRBJ2-1; 7 bases fit TRBD2. Germline lookup yields CDR1 SGHNT and CDR2 YYREEE (reference sequence). V was pared by 4 bases and J by 10 bases, with 17 bases of the junction left unmatched. This CDR3 is built from 16 residues.

This chain uses TRBV3-1 (or the pseudogene TRBV3-2) with TRBJ2-6; a weak D match, TRBD2 (6 bases). Trimming removed 2 bases from V and 5 bases from J, with 16 bases in between. Germline CDR1 LGHDT, CDR2 YNNKEL (reference sequence). The CDR3 spans 17 residues. As DNA, the CDR3 is TGTGCCAGCAGCCAAAAGGGACTCTCTACGAGGGCCAACGTCCTGACTTTC. It encodes CASSQKGLSTRANVLTF.